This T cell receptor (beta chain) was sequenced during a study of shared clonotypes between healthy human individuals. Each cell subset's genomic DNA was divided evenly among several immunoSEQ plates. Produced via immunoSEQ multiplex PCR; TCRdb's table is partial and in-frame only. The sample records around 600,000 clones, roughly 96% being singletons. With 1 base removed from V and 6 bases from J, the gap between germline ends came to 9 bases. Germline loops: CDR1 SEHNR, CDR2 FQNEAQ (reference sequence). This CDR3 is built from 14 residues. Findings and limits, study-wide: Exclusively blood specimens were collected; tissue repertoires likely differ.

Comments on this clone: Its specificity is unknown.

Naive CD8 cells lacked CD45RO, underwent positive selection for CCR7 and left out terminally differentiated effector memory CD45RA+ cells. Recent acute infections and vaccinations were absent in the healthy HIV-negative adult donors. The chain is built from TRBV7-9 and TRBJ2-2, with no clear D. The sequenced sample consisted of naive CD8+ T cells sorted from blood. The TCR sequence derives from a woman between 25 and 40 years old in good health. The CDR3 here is CASSLVGSAGELFF. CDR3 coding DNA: TGTGCCAGCAGCTTAGTAGGGTCGGCCGGGGAGCTGTTTTTT.